This TCR beta chain derives from a study of cytotoxic CD8 clonotypes in ibrutinib-treated CLL. Study in general: Investigators reported roughly 24 partial and 2 complete responses; after median roughly 70 months, about 15 patients remained remitted and roughly 12 progressed.

The J segment lost 7 bases and the V segment lost 6 bases, leaving 11 bases of the junction unmatched. Germline V gene sequence: CDR1 SGHTS, CDR2 YDEGEE. The CDR3 extends over 15 amino acids. Sequencing used immunoSEQ multiplex PCR; TCRdb keeps in-frame clones, though not all of them. The top ten hold roughly 7.2% of the sample, which has under 150,000 clones, 65% to 85% seen once. The chain combines TRBV5-8 with TRBJ1-1; 11 bases agree with TRBD1. This specimen consisted of PBMCs, obtained after 36 months of ibrutinib treatment. This sequence originates from a human donor with chronic lymphocytic leukemia. In nucleotides, the CDR3 is TGTGCCAGCACCTTTCCGGACAGGGGGCTTGGTGAAGCTTTCTTT. Its translation is CASTFPDRGLGEAFF. Full variable domain (outside the CDR3, taken from reference TRBV5-8 and TRBJ1-1): EAGVTQSPTHLIKTRGQQATLRCSPISGHTSVYWYQQALGLGLQFLLWYDEGEERNRGNFPPRFSGRQFPNYSSELNVNALELEDSALYLCASTFPDRGLGEAFFGQGTRLTVV.